This T cell receptor beta chain was documented in a study of T cell changes during pregnancy in multiple sclerosis. The CDR3 totals 12 residues. Germline values: CDR1 LNHDA, CDR2 SQIVND (reference sequence). V shed 5 bases, J shed 6 bases, and the junction held 1 base outside the gene matches. This clone was found once. Some clones are missing from TCRdb's copy, which holds only in-frame ones; the method was immunoSEQ multiplex PCR. The repertoire consists of about 93,000 clones, with around 93% occurring once and the leading ten covering around 0.93%. This clonotype originated in a female donor with multiple sclerosis, enrolled in a pregnancy study. The genes are TRBV19 and TRBJ2-3; 8 nucleotides agree with TRBD1. Source: peripheral blood, taken before pregnancy. CDR3 loop: CASSRDRDTQYF. The CDR3 bases are TGTGCCAGTAGTCGGGACAGGGATACGCAGTATTTT.